This TCR beta chain appears in the sequencing data of a study of T cell responses to AZD1222 COVID-19 vaccine (dated by TCRdb to about 2021). About the study as a whole: AZD1222 recipients whose second dose came at about 4 weeks and those whose second dose came at about 12 weeks were combined into one group, since spike-specific TCR depth and breadth did not differ between the two schedules. TCR sequencing covered roughly 230 trial participants: 200 to 220 given two doses of AZD1222 and 26 given two doses of MenACWY control vaccine. Trial participants were enrolled into age subgroups of 18-55, 56-69 and 70-plus years, which contained 148, 28 and 57 TCR-sequenced participants, respectively. Study-wide findings and limitations: Participants were mostly white British, with more females than males. The authors suggested clonal diversity may have been underestimated. After two AZD1222 doses, both the breadth and the depth of spike-specific TCRs were significantly higher than at day 0 and than in MenACWY recipients. The vaccine-associated CD4 TCRs covered the entire spike protein, and the dominant responses fell in regions 160-218 and 743-854. In the small 56-69-year group, the increase in depth fell short of significance, most likely because of low power. Because no samples from the day 14 peak response were available, repertoires could be characterized only after the peak T cell response. Conclusions about previously exposed vaccinees are limited because only five or six AZD1222 recipients were SARS-CoV-2 seropositive at baseline. Epitopes outside the regions mutated in the B.1.351 and B.1.1.7 variants were reportedly recognized by nearly half of the unique spike-specific TCRs.

The time point label here, explained by the study, means: baseline before first vaccination. The vaccinee samples were drawn from two UK trials, COV001 and COV002, one of which was a single-blind randomized controlled phase 2/3 trial testing AZD1222 (ChAdOx1 nCoV-19) in healthy adults. For TCRbeta chain sequencing, PBMC samples from trial participants were taken at day 0 and at day 28 after the second dose. With regard to this clone: Its antigen is unknown. No qualities accompany the bases; no much larger clone lies one base away.

The CDR3 regions of human TCRbeta chains were analyzed by immunosequencing. For the original study's pipeline: TCRs in the repertoires were matched against a reference library of SARS-CoV-2-specific TCRs that had been generated with the MIRA antigen-specificity platform. Breadth was defined as the fraction of unique TCRs that were SARS-CoV-2-associated. Depth was defined as the fraction of total T cells that were SARS-CoV-2-associated. Using the MIRA data, every spike-specific TCR was mapped to the spike region that the TCR reacted to and assigned to either a CD4 or a CD8 class. Log10-transformed breadth and depth values were compared by one-way ANOVA with Sidak's multiple comparisons tests. TCRdb retrieved this table from immuneACCESS and kept in-frame rearrangements only. Not all clones are present; in checked studies, unresolved V genes account for under half, and no reason is known for the remainder. The V and J calls and clone size come from that table; D and trimming were worked out from the DNA. The sample contains 160,000 or so clones, 85% to 95% of them found a single time. The ten largest clonotypes hold 2.6% of the sample.

V lost 5 bases and J lost 9 bases; the stretch between them is 20 bases long. Per the germline V gene, MNHEY is the CDR1 and SVGAGI is the CDR2. From the cysteine through the phenylalanine, the CDR3 covers 15 amino acids. Only CDR3 DNA remains: 45 bases, in frame from the first base. The sample consisted of peripheral blood, taken on day 0 of AZD1222 vaccination. This clonotype originated in an adult in good health. The chain links TRBV6-5 with TRBJ2-1, with the D segment possibly TRBD1 or TRBD2, each aligning over 5 bases. CDR3 sequence: CASSTIRDLGGEQFF. The DNA sequence follows: TGTGCCAGCAGTACAATCCGGGACCTAGGTGGTGAGCAGTTCTTC.